The present T cell receptor (beta chain) was sequenced within a study of OX40 agonist ivuxolimab in advanced cancers. Regarding the study as a whole: At 0.1 to 3.0 mg/kg, CD4+ and CD8+ blood T cells expanded clonally by week 6.

Germline CDR1 is MNHEY and CDR2 is SMNVEV (reference sequence). The CDR3 runs to 13 residues. The V gene lost 6 bases and the J gene lost 5 bases, with 11 bases spanning the gap. Of note for this clone: Its antigen is not identified.

Some clones are missing from TCRdb's copy, which holds only in-frame ones; the method was immunoSEQ multiplex PCR. The sample has roughly 93,000 clones, roughly nine tenths seen once. Sequenced material: CD4+ or CD8+ T cells sorted from blood, taken in a trial of the OX40 agonist ivuxolimab. The chain has TRBV27 and TRBJ1-5; D might be TRBD1 (6 bases). The sequence was collected from an adult with an advanced solid tumor such as melanoma, head and neck, liver or kidney cancer. CDR3 loop: CASSLDRYQPQHF. CDR3 nucleotide sequence: TGTGCCAGCAGCCTGGACAGATATCAGCCCCAGCATTTT.